This TCR beta chain came from a study of T-cell reconstitution after alpha-beta-depleted transplantation in children (dated by TCRdb to about 2016). Looking at the study overall: Using TCR repertoire profiling, the study followed T-cell immune reconstitution in a quantitative way in children after TCRalphabeta/CD19-depleted allogeneic hematopoietic cell transplantation.

To prepare the library, PCR was applied. Sequencing was performed on an Illumina HiSeq 2500. Molecular barcoding was employed in the preparation of TCR libraries, with unique molecular identifiers being used to normalize TCRbeta repertoire quantification. The raw public reads went through TCRdb reprocessing: fastp at Q25, MiXCR clone calling, in-frame beta chains kept. Entries are consolidated by CDR3 protein sequence, retaining the most common genes and DNA. For this sample there are over 45,000 distinct CDR3 sequences; nearly 9.5% appear just once. Of the sample, approximately 27% falls within the top ten clones. This clonotype was recorded many times. Its antigen is currently not known. Nothing much larger sits one base from this clone, and base qualities are not available. The sample's time point label, in plain terms: day 60 (about 2 months) after transplantation. The treatment or condition label corresponds to: allogeneic hematopoietic cell transplantation with graft depleted of TCRalphabeta T cells and CD19 B cells. The transplant recipients were children given TCRalphabeta/CD19-depleted allogeneic hematopoietic cell grafts.

What the research found in general, with its limitations: In some patients, the high TCRbeta diversity seen at day 60 was put down to recipient T cells and intrathymic progenitors that had survived conditioning. Over subsequent months, a decline in hyperexpanded clone frequencies was noted, and after one year, T-cell counts and TCRbeta diversity were mostly ascribed to newly produced T cells. Apparently early alphabetaT-cell count recovery about two months after transplant reportedly relied on only several hundred rapidly expanded clones derived from non-depleted graft cells.

The source was PBMCs, mostly from graft donor cells, collected 60 days after TCRalphabeta/CD19-depleted stem cell transplant. This clonotype was sampled from a male patient between 2 and 10 years old who had a stem cell transplant for chronic granulomatous disease, so the T cells may come from the graft donor.

CDR3 protein: CASSLDSTGKGPQHF. At the DNA level, the sequence is TGTGCCAGCAGCTTAGATTCGACAGGTAAAGGGCCCCAGCATTTT. The chain employs TRBV7-8 and TRBJ1-5; a tentative D match to TRBD1 spans 6 bases. The CDR3 holds 15 amino acids from the cysteine to the phenylalanine. Only CDR3 DNA is held: 45 bases, read in frame from base 1. Trimming costs V 1 base and J 9 bases, and their ends lie 16 bases apart. In the germline V gene, CDR1 corresponds to SGHVS and CDR2 to FQNEAQ.